The present T cell receptor (beta chain) was sequenced within a study of blood T cells in healthy people across ages. The CDR3 length is 15 residues. V lost 1 base, J lost 2 bases, and 3 bases stayed unmatched. Germline CDR1 is LGHNT and CDR2 is FRNRAP. Primed by a sample-barcoded 5' primer and a J-beta primer mix, a second PCR proceeded for 7 to 11 cycles. TCRdb recomputed calls from the 5' RACE reads with MiXCR, one row per CDR3 protein. Counted here are some 1,000,000 distinct CDR3 sequences, 20% to 25% occurring once; the ten biggest clones make up around 0.75%. Overall study results and limits: CMV infection status of these donors was not known.

This clonotype was recorded a few times. As yet, its antigen is unknown. A further study also used this sample, focusing on T cells of mothers and their children. Per that paper: The authors identified no persistent microchimeric T cell clones.

The TCR sequence derives from a girl aged 2-10 years in good health. The rearrangement links TRBV12-5 to TRBJ2-5; 8 nucleotides agree with TRBD1. The sample comprised blood. CDR3 DNA sequence: TGTGCTAGTGGTTTGGGACAGGGGTGGCAAGAGACCCAGTACTTC. Its translation: CASGLGQGWQETQYF.